Detailed here is one TCR beta chain. Assay: immunoSEQ multiplex PCR; the TCRdb copy retains only in-frame clones and omits some. The profile covers fewer than 600,000 clones, with around 78% appearing a single time and more than 10% taken by the ten largest. The entry originates in a study of shared clonotypes between healthy human individuals. The CDR3 has 14 residues. Trimming stripped 8 bases from V and 1 base from J, with 14 bases between. CDR1 is SGHDN and CDR2 is FVKESK in the germline V gene. The sequence was collected from a woman aged 40 to 55 in good health. Some clones in this sample may be carry-over from other donors' samples. Specimen: PBMCs. The chain joins TRBV14 to TRBJ2-5, with D perhaps matching TRBD2 (5 bases). CDR3 amino acids: CASSVGVLQETQYF. CDR3 nucleotides: TGTGCCAGCTCAGTCGGGGTCCTCCAAGAGACCCAGTACTTC. The variable domain in full, completed from reference TRBV14 and TRBJ2-5, reads EAGVTQFPSHSVIEKGQTVTLRCDPISGHDNLYWYRRVMGKEIKFLLHFVKESKQDESGMPNNRFLAERTGGTYSTLKVQPAELEDSGVYFCASSVGVLQETQYFGPGTRLLVL.